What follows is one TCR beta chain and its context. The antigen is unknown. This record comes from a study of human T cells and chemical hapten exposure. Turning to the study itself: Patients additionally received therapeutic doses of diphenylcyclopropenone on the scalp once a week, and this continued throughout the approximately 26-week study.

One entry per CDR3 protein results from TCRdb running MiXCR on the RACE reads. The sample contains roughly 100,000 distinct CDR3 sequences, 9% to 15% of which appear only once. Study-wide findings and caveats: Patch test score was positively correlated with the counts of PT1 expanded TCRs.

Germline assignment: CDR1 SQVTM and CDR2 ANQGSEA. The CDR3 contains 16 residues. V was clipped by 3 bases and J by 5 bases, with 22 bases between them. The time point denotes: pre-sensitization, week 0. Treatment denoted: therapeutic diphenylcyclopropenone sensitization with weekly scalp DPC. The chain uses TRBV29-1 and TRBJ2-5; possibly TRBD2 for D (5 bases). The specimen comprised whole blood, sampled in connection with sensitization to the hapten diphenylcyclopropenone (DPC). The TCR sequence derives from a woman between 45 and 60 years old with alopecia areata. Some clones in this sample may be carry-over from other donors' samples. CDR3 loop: CSVDDERLPVGETQYF. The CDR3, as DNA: TGCAGCGTTGACGACGAGAGACTACCAGTCGGGGAGACCCAGTACTTC.